The 21 T cell receptor beta chains in this list originate from one sample, sequenced in a study of cytomegalovirus exposure and HLA in healthy donors (TCRdb year 2017). Library preparation was by the immunoSEQ multiplex PCR assay. The clones in this table, taken by TCRdb from immuneACCESS, are in-frame only. Not every clone is retained; where verified, under half of the shortfall comes from an unresolved V gene, and the cause of the rest is unknown. This sample gives 40,000 to 60,000 clones in total; over 85% of them show up just once. The ten largest clones capture approximately 8% of the sample. Specimen: PBMCs. These receptors were collected from a woman aged 18-29 years in good health and CMV-seropositive.

In nucleotides, the CDR3 is TGTGCCAGCAGCTTGGCGCCTAGCGGGACTGATGAGCAGTTCTTC. This translates into CASSLAPSGTDEQFF. The chain has TRBV5-6 and TRBJ2-1, with 9 positions matching TRBD2. CDR1 is SGHDT and CDR2 is YYEEEE in the germline V gene. The ends lost 0 bases at V and 8 bases at J; junction bases unmatched: 6. CDR3 length: 15 residues.

The rearrangement links TRBV28 to TRBJ2-1, with 10 bases that match TRBD2. The CDR3 consists of 15 residues. Germline CDR1 reads MDHEN; CDR2 reads SYDVKM. J was trimmed by 7 bases and V by 3 bases; bases with no gene match: 6. CDR3: CASSFLVAGGNEQFF. CDR3 bases: TGTGCCAGCAGTTTTCTGGTAGCGGGAGGTAATGAGCAGTTCTTC.

The chain carries TRBV27 and TRBJ2-7; TRBD2 agrees at 8 bases. The V gene end was trimmed by 5 bases and the J gene end by 3 bases; junction bases not matched to a gene: 12. CDR3 size: 16 residues. Germline V gene sequence: CDR1 MNHEY, CDR2 SMNVEV (reference sequence). The CDR3 DNA is TGTGCCAGCAGTCCCCGTCGAGCGGGAGCATTCTACGAGCAGTACTTC. It encodes CASSPRRAGAFYEQYF.

The chain joins TRBV28 to TRBJ2-5, with a weak D call TRBD2 (5 bases). The germline gives CDR1 MDHEN, CDR2 SYDVKM. Trimming removed 3 bases at V and 5 bases at J, with 13 bases between. The length of the CDR3 is 14 residues. The CDR3 region has the DNA TGTGCCAGCAGTTTTATCGGGGTTTCGGAGACCCAGTACTTC. It yields the protein CASSFIGVSETQYF.

CDR3 bases: TGTGCCAGCAGTGAAGCAGGGGGTGGCAATCAGCCCCAGCATTTT. Protein: CASSEAGGGNQPQHF. J is TRBJ1-5 and V is TRBV6-1, with D perhaps TRBD1 (6 bases). V lost 0 bases to trimming and J lost 2 bases, with 8 bases between them. Looked up from germline, CDR1 is MNHNS and CDR2 is SASEGT. This CDR3 has 15 amino acids.

V is TRBV15 and J is TRBJ2-1; D may be TRBD1 (7 bases). Germline loops: CDR1 LNHNV, CDR2 YYDKDF (reference sequence). The CDR3 runs 16 residues. Trimming took 0 bases from V and 6 from J, leaving 15 bases between them. CDR3 sequence reads: CATSRDTGQGGNEQFF. CDR3 nucleotide sequence: TGTGCCACCAGCAGAGATACAGGGCAGGGGGGCAATGAGCAGTTCTTC.

This chain uses TRBV27 with TRBJ2-3; a weak D match, TRBD2 (6 bases). Trimming left V 1 base short and J 1 base short, with 12 bases between. The germline V gene encodes CDR1 MNHEY and CDR2 SMNVEV (reference sequence). The length of the CDR3 is 16 residues. CDR3 coding DNA: TGTGCCAGCAGTTTATTACCCGGGAGTGGCACAGATACGCAGTATTTT. Protein sequence: CASSLLPGSGTDTQYF.

The chain uses TRBV4-2 and TRBJ2-3; 13 bases are a match to TRBD2. Germline assignment: CDR1 LGHNA and CDR2 YNFKEQ. CDR3 length equals 20 residues. V shed 1 base, J shed 4 bases, and the junction held 14 bases outside the gene matches. The CDR3 loop reads CASSQGVGLAGVGAADTQYF. The CDR3 DNA reads TGTGCCAGCAGCCAAGGGGTAGGACTAGCGGGAGTGGGGGCGGCAGATACGCAGTATTTT.

V gene TRBV11-2 combines with J gene TRBJ1-3; TRBD1 might be the D (5 bases). V was cut by 1 base and J by 4 bases, with 8 bases left in between. Per germline, CDR1 SGHAT and CDR2 FQNNGV. This CDR3 contains 14 residues. CDR3 sequence (DNA): TGTGCCAGCAGCTTAGCAGGGATCGGAAACACCATATATTTT. Translating gives CASSLAGIGNTIYF.

V gene TRBV7-3 combines with J gene TRBJ2-1; D perhaps matches TRBD1 (6 bases). This CDR3 contains 14 residues. Trimming removed 2 bases from V and 5 bases from J, with 10 bases in between. Germline CDR1 and CDR2: SGHTA and FQGTGA. The DNA of the CDR3 is TGTGCCAGCAGCTTAGCAGGGGCAGACAATGAGCAGTTCTTC. Translating it yields CASSLAGADNEQFF.

The J gene is TRBJ2-7, the V gene TRBV7-9; 11 nucleotides match TRBD1. The CDR3 has 14 residues. Germline trimming cut 4 bases from V and 5 bases from J; bases unmatched to any gene: 4. The germline V gene encodes CDR1 SEHNR and CDR2 FQNEAQ (reference sequence). Here the CDR3 reads CASSSRDRGNEQYF. CDR3 coding DNA: TGTGCCAGCAGCTCCCGGGACAGGGGGAACGAGCAGTACTTC.

This chain joins TRBV5-6 and TRBJ2-5, with 7 bases lining up with TRBD2. Germline trimming cut 2 bases from V and 4 bases from J; bases unmatched to any gene: 5. In germline, CDR1 is SGHDT, CDR2 YYEEEE. The CDR3 spans 14 residues. In DNA, the CDR3 is TGTGCCAGCAGCTTTGGGAGGGCCGTAGAGACCCAGTACTTC. Amino acids: CASSFGRAVETQYF.

The chain links TRBV4-2 to TRBJ2-7; 11 nucleotides match TRBD2. Looked up from germline, CDR1 is LGHNA and CDR2 is YNFKEQ. V lost 2 bases and J lost 3; bases outside the gene matches: 6. The CDR3 runs to 16 residues. The CDR3 loop is CASSQQTSGEDYEQYF. CDR3 DNA sequence: TGTGCCAGCAGCCAACAGACTAGCGGGGAAGACTACGAGCAGTACTTC.

This clone was detected only once. The chain couples TRBV7-9 to TRBJ2-7; 9 bases agree with TRBD2. The CDR3 is 15 residues long. Germline assignment: CDR1 SEHNR and CDR2 FQNEAQ (reference sequence). Unmatched junction bases numbered 5, after V lost 5 bases and J lost 0 bases. CDR3 in DNA: TGTGCCAGCAGCACGATAGCGGGAGTCTCCTACGAGCAGTACTTC. This codes for CASSTIAGVSYEQYF.

This chain links TRBV7-6 with TRBJ2-5; the match to TRBD1 covers 8 bases. The germline CDR1 and CDR2 sequences are SGHVS and FNYEAQ. This CDR3 has 15 amino acids. Losses at the gene ends were 4 bases for V and 5 bases for J; bases not matched to a gene: 9. The CDR3 loop is CASSSVLGTGETQYF. CDR3 bases: TGTGCCAGCAGCTCAGTACTCGGGACAGGCGAGACCCAGTACTTC.

J is TRBJ2-7 and V is TRBV19, with 11 bases matching TRBD2. CDR3 length: 14 residues. CDR1 is LNHDA, CDR2 SQIVND, per germline (reference sequence). V gave up 3 bases and J gave up 5 bases; unmatched junction bases: 3. The CDR3 DNA sequence: TGTGCCAGTAGTATGGCACTAGCGGGAGACGAGCAGTACTTC. Translation: CASSMALAGDEQYF.

This rearrangement joins TRBV2 to TRBJ2-6; D is ambiguous. The length of the CDR3 is 15 residues. Germline V gene data show CDR1 as SNHLY and CDR2 as FYNNEI. Trimming removed 5 bases from V and 0 bases from J, with 8 bases in between. The CDR3, as DNA: TGTGCCAGCAGTCCCGGTGCCTCTGGGGCCAACGTCCTGACTTTC. This translates into CASSPGASGANVLTF.

The chain recombines TRBV5-6 with TRBJ2-1, with 9 bases that match TRBD2. The CDR3 contains 15 residues. The germline gives CDR1 SGHDT, CDR2 YYEEEE. V dropped 4 bases and J dropped 6; count of bases not matched to a gene: 8. In DNA, the CDR3 is TGTGCCAGCAGCCCTGCGGGAGGGCCGTTCAATGAGCAGTTCTTC. It specifies CASSPAGGPFNEQFF.

This chain connects TRBV9 to TRBJ2-1; no firm D call. V was pared by 0 bases and J by 4 bases, with 11 bases between. The CDR3 sequence is 15 residues long. In germline, CDR1 is SGDLS, CDR2 YYNGEE. In DNA, the CDR3 is TGTGCCAGCAGCGTAGATTTTAGTGAGTACAATGAGCAGTTCTTC. Protein: CASSVDFSEYNEQFF.

This clone appeared once. V and J are TRBV27 and TRBJ2-7, with 7 bases that match TRBD1. Per germline, CDR1 MNHEY and CDR2 SMNVEV (reference sequence). The length of the CDR3 is 19 residues. V shed 5 bases and J 4 bases; nucleotides not matched to a gene: 23. The CDR3 is CASSLRPVLSGQVIYEQYF. Here the CDR3 DNA reads TGTGCCAGCAGTCTGCGACCGGTACTCTCAGGACAGGTTATATACGAGCAGTACTTC.

The rearrangement joins TRBV14 to TRBJ2-3; 7 positions agree with TRBD2. Germline V gene lookup returns CDR1 SGHDN and CDR2 FVKESK. The CDR3 extends over 14 amino acids. V dropped 4 bases and J dropped 1; count of bases not matched to a gene: 2. CDR3 loop: CASSLTSGTDTQYF. The CDR3 region has the DNA TGTGCCAGCAGCCTCACTAGCGGCACAGATACGCAGTATTTT.